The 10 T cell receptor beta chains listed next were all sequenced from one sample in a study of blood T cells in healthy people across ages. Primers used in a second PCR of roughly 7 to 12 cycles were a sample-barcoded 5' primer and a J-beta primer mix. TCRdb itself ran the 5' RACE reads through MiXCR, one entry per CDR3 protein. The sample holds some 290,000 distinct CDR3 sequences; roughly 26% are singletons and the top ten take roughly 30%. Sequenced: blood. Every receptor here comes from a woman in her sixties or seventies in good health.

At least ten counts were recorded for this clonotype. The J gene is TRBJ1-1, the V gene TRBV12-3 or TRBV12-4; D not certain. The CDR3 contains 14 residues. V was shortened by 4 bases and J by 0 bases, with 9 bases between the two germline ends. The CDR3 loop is CASSSETVNTEAFF. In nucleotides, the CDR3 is TGTGCCAGCAGTTCGGAGACTGTGAACACTGAAGCTTTCTTT.

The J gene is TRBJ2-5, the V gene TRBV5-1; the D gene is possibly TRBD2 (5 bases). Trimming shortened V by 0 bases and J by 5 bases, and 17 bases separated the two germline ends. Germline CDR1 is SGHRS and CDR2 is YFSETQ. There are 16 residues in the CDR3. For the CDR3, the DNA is TGCGCCAGCAGCTTGGTGGGGAGTCGGGATGTGGAGACCCAGTACTTC. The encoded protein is CASSLVGSRDVETQYF.

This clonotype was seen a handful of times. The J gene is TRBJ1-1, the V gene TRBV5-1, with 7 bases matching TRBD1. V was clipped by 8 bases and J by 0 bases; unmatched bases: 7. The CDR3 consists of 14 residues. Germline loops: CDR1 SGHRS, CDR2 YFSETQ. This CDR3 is CASSQGEMNTEAFF. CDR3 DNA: TGCGCCAGTAGTCAGGGGGAGATGAACACTGAAGCTTTCTTT. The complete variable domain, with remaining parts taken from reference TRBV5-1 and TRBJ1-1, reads KAGVTQTPRYLIKTRGQQVTLSCSPISGHRSVSWYQQTPGQGLQFLFEYFSETQRNKGNFPGRFSGRQFSNSRSEMNVSTLELGDSALYLCASSQGEMNTEAFFGQGTRLTVV.

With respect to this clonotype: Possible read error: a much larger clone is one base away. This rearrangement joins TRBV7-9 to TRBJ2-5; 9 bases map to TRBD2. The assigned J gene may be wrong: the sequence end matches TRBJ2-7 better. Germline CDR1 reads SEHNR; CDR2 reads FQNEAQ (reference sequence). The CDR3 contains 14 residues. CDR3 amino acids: CAGSSRAGGLEQYF. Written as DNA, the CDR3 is TGTGCCGGCAGCTCCCGAGCGGGAGGCCTCGAGCAGTACTTC.

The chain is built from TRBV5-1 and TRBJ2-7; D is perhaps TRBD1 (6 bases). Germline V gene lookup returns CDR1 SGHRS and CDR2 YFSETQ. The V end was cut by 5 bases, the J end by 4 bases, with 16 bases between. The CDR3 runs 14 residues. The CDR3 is CASSLKGDAYEQYF. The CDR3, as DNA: TGCGCCAGCAGTTTGAAGGGGGATGCTTACGAGCAGTACTTC. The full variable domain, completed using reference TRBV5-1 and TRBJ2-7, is KAGVTQTPRYLIKTRGQQVTLSCSPISGHRSVSWYQQTPGQGLQFLFEYFSETQRNKGNFPGRFSGRQFSNSRSEMNVSTLELGDSALYLCASSLKGDAYEQYFGPGTRLTVT.

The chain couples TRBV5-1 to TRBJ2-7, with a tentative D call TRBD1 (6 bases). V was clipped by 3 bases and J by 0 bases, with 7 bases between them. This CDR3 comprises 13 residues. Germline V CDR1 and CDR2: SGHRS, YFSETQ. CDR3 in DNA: TGCGCCAGCAGCTGGGACACCTCCTACGAGCAGTACTTC. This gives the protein CASSWDTSYEQYF.

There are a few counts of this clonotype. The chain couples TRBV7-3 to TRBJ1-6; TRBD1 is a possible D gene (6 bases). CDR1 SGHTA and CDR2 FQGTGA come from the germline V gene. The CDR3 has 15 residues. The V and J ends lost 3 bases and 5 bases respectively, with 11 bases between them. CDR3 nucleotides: TGTGCCAGCAGCTTGGGGGGGCAGGATAATTCACCCCTCCACTTT. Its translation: CASSLGGQDNSPLHF.

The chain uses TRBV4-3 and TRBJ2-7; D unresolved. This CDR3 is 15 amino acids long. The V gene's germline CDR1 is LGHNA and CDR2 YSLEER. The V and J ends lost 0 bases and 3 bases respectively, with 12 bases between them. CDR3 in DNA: TGCGCCAGCAGCCAAGATCGGACGGTCGACTACGAGCAGTACTTC. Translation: CASSQDRTVDYEQYF.

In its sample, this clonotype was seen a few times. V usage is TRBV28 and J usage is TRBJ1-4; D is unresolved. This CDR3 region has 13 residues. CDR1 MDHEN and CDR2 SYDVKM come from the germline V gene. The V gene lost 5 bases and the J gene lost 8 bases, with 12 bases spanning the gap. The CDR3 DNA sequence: TGTGCCAGCAGTAGGACCTCGAGGGAAAAACTGTTTTTT. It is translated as CASSRTSREKLFF.

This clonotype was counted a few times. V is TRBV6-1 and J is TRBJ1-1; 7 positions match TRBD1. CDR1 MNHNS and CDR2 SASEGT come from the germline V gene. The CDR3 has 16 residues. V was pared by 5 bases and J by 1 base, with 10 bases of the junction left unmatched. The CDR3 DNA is TGTGCCAGCAGTCGGGGTTCCGGGACAGCGAACACTGAAGCTTTCTTT. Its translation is CASSRGSGTANTEAFF.